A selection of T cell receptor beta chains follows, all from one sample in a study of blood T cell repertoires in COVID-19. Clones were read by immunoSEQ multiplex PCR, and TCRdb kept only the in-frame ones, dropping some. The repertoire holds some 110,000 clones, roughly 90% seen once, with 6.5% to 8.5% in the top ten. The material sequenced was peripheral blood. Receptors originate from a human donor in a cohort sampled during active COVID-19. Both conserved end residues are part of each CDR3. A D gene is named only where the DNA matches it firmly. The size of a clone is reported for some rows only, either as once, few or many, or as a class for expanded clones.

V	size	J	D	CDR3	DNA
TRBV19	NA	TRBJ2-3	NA	CASSPGGGRGRNTQYF	TGTGCCAGTAGTCCCGGGGGCGGGAGAGGGCGAAATACGCAGTATTTT
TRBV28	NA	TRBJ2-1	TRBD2	CASSAPTSGRKNEQFF	TGTGCCAGCAGTGCACCGACTAGCGGGAGAAAAAATGAGCAGTTCTTC
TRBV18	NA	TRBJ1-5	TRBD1	CASSTGTVRPQHF	TGTGCCAGCTCAACCGGGACAGTTCGGCCCCAGCATTTT
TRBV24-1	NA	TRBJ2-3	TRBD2	CATSLAGAGTDTQYF	TGTGCCACCTCATTAGCGGGAGCCGGGACAGATACGCAGTATTTT
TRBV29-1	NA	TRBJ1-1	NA	CSVALVANRGTEAFF	TGCAGCGTGGCCTTAGTGGCCAACCGAGGGACTGAAGCTTTCTTT
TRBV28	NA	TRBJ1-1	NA	CASSLRLSLYTEAFF	TGTGCCAGCAGTTTACGGTTGAGTCTGTACACTGAAGCTTTCTTT
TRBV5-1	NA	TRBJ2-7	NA	CASTHRQDSYEQYF	TGCGCCAGCACCCATAGACAGGACTCCTACGAGCAGTACTTC
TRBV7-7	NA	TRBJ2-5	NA	CASTKGGGTPKETQYF	TGTGCTAGCACCAAAGGAGGCGGGACGCCAAAGGAGACCCAGTACTTC
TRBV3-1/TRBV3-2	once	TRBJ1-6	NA	CASSQGTPGGTGNSPLHF	TGTGCCAGCAGCCAAGGGACCCCGGGGGGAACAGGGAATTCACCCCTCCACTTT
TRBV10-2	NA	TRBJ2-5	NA	CASTKLQDPQETQYF	TGCGCCAGCACTAAACTACAGGACCCCCAAGAGACCCAGTACTTC
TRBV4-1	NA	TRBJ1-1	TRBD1	CASSQTGGGMNTEAFF	TGCGCCAGCAGCCAAACAGGGGGTGGGATGAACACTGAAGCTTTCTTT
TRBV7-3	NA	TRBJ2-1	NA	CASSPPGSYNEQFF	TGTGCCAGCAGCCCCCCAGGCTCCTACAATGAGCAGTTCTTC
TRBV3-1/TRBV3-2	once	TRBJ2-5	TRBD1	CASSRQGWGETQYF	TGTGCCAGCAGTCGACAGGGGTGGGGAGAGACCCAGTACTTC
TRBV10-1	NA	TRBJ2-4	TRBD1	CASSAPETGKSKNIQYF	TGCGCCAGCAGTGCACCCGAGACAGGGAAGTCCAAAAACATTCAGTACTTC
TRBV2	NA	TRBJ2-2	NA	CASQPGHPNTGELFF	TGTGCCAGCCAACCCGGACATCCGAACACCGGGGAGCTGTTTTTT
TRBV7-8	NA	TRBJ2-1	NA	CASGGRYNEQFF	TGTGCCAGCGGGGGCAGGTACAATGAGCAGTTCTTC
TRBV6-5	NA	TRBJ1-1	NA	CASTGGLNTEAFF	TGTGCCAGCACGGGGGGGCTGAACACTGAAGCTTTCTTT
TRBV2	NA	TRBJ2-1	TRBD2	CASSLLAGAYNEQFF	TGTGCCAGCAGCTTACTAGCGGGGGCGTACAATGAGCAGTTCTTC
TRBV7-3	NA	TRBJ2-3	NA	CASTVSGTSTDTQYF	TGTGCCAGCACCGTAAGCGGAACTAGCACAGATACGCAGTATTTT
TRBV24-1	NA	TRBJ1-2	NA	CATSDEHINYGYTF	TGTGCCACCAGTGATGAGCATATTAACTATGGCTACACCTTC
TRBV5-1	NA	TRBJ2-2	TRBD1	CASDTGQASTGELFF	TGCGCCAGCGATACGGGACAGGCTAGCACCGGGGAGCTGTTTTTT
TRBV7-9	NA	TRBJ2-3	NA	CASTLGVGGWDTQYF	TGTGCCAGCACCCTGGGGGTTGGGGGCTGGGATACGCAGTATTTT
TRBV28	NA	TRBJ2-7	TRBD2	CASSDPGRIFYEQYF	TGTGCCAGCAGTGACCCCGGGAGGATATTCTACGAGCAGTACTTC
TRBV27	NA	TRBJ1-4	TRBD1	CASSLSDRVNEKLFF	TGTGCCAGCAGTTTATCGGACAGGGTAAATGAAAAACTGTTTTTT
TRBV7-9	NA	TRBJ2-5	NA	CASSRIEETQYF	TGTGCCAGCAGCCGCATAGAAGAGACCCAGTACTTC
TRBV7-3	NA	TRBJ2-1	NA	CASSLGLGTFNEQFF	TGTGCCAGCAGCTTGGGCCTAGGGACTTTCAATGAGCAGTTCTTC
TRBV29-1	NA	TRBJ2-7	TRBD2	CSVGTSGSYEQYF	TGCAGCGTCGGGACTAGCGGCTCCTACGAGCAGTACTTC
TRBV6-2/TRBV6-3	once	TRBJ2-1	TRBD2	CASSRAAGGLWEQFF	TGTGCCAGCAGCCGAGCAGCGGGGGGGCTTTGGGAGCAGTTCTTC
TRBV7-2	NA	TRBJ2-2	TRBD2	CASNGLVGNTGELFF	TGTGCCAGCAACGGACTAGTGGGGAACACCGGGGAGCTGTTTTTT